Listed below are T cell receptor beta chains from one sample, sequenced in a study of blood T cell repertoires in COVID-19. The data were produced by immunoSEQ multiplex PCR, yet TCRdb's version contains in-frame clones alone and is incomplete. The table records roughly 180,000 clones, just over 85% of them present only once. Sequencing was performed on peripheral blood. These receptors were obtained from a man in his 60s with acute or convalescent COVID-19. CDR3s include the opening cysteine and the closing phenylalanine or tryptophan. The D gene is left open where the match is weak. Not every row has a clone size; where given, it reads once, few, many or a size class.

>TRBD1|11|TRBV20-1|TRBJ1-1|.
TGCAGTGCTCCCACAGGGGCGGTAGCTTTCTTT
CSAPTGAVAFF
>.|15|TRBV5-5|TRBJ2-7|.
TGTGCCAGCAGCTTGGCAGCTAGAATCCCCTACGAGCAGTACTTC
CASSLAARIPYEQYF
>.|15|TRBV7-2|TRBJ1-6|.
TGTGCCAGCAGTTGGACACAGGGTTCGGTCACACCCCTCCACTTT
CASSWTQGSVTPLHF
>TRBD1|14|TRBV24-1|TRBJ2-5|.
TGTGCCACTATGGGACAGGGGGACCAAGAGACCCAGTACTTC
CATMGQGDQETQYF
>.|13|TRBV7-9|TRBJ1-3|.
TGTGCCAGCAGCTTCGAGTATGGAAACACCATATATTTT
CASSFEYGNTIYF
>TRBD2|15|TRBV10-3|TRBJ2-3|.
TGTGCCATCAGTGAGTCGACACTAGCGGGAGATACGCAGTATTTT
CAISESTLAGDTQYF
>.|12|TRBV27|TRBJ1-2|.
TGTGCCAGCAGTTCCCGACAGCATGGCTACACCTTC
CASSSRQHGYTF
>TRBD2|16|TRBV28|TRBJ2-1|.
TGTGCCAGCAGTTTATCCCGGACTAGCGGGAACAATGAGCAGTTCTTC
CASSLSRTSGNNEQFF
>.|13|TRBV2|TRBJ2-1|once
TGTGCCAGCAGTTCCGGGAGAAGCAATGAGCAGTTCTTC
CASSSGRSNEQFF
>TRBD1|15|TRBV5-4|TRBJ2-3|.
TGTGCCAGCAGCCCCCGGACAGGGCCTAGCGATACGCAGTATTTT
CASSPRTGPSDTQYF
>TRBD1|15|TRBV18|TRBJ2-2|.
TGTGCCAGCTCACCGGACAGGGGGCGCCCCGGGGAGCTGTTTTTT
CASSPDRGRPGELFF
>.|13|TRBV25-1|TRBJ2-7|.
TGTGCCAGCAGTGATAGCCCCCCCCTCGAGCAGTACTTC
CASSDSPPLEQYF
>.|15|TRBV10-3|TRBJ1-2|once
TGTGCCATCAGGGTAGGGCAGACAGCTAACTATGGCTACACCTTC
CAIRVGQTANYGYTF
>TRBD2|14|TRBV7-9|TRBJ2-3|.
TGTGCCAGCACCGGGGGGGGCCCGACAGATACGCAGTATTTT
CASTGGGPTDTQYF
>.|19|TRBV6-2/TRBV6-3|TRBJ2-3|.
TGTGCCAGCAGCCCTCCCCCGGGACTTAATAGACAGAGCACAGATACGCAGTATTTT
CASSPPPGLNRQSTDTQYF
>.|14|TRBV28|TRBJ1-5|.
TGTGCCAGCACTACCTCTGGACAGCATCAGCCCCAGCATTTT
CASTTSGQHQPQHF
>.|16|TRBV30|TRBJ1-2|.
TGTGCCTGGAGTGCCTTGCCGGGGGGTTTAGGCTATGGCTACACCTTC
CAWSALPGGLGYGYTF
>.|14|TRBV28|TRBJ1-5|once
TGTGCCAGCAGAGTAGCGAGTAGCAATCAGCCCCAGCATTTT
CASRVASSNQPQHF
>.|13|TRBV28|TRBJ2-7|.
TGTGCCACCAAAGGGGGGGCGCGGTACGAGCAGTACTTC
CATKGGARYEQYF
>TRBD2|17|TRBV10-3|TRBJ2-1|.
TGTGCCATCAGTGATCCTAGCGGGGTCGCCTCGTACAATGAGCAGTTCTTC
CAISDPSGVASYNEQFF
>.|14|TRBV2|TRBJ1-2|.
TGTGCCAGCAGTGAGGTACAGGCTAACTATGGCTACACCTTC
CASSEVQANYGYTF
>.|15|TRBV23-1|TRBJ1-1|.
TGCGCCAGCAGTCAATTCCAGGGCATGAACACTGAAGCTTTCTTT
CASSQFQGMNTEAFF
>.|13|TRBV5-1|TRBJ1-1|.
TGCGCCAGCAGCCCTCAGGGCAACACTGAAGCTTTCTTT
CASSPQGNTEAFF
>TRBD1|16|TRBV29-1|TRBJ1-1|.
TGCAGCGTTGTTGGACAGGGGGCGCGTTGGAACACTGAAGCTTTCTTT
CSVVGQGARWNTEAFF
>.|14|TRBV5-1|TRBJ1-1|.
TGCGCCAGCAGCTTGGTTCCCGCGAATGAGGAAGCTTTCTTT
CASSLVPANEEAFF
>TRBD2|13|TRBV3-1/TRBV3-2|TRBJ2-7|.
TGTGCCAGCGGGACTAGCGGGATCTACGAGCAGTACTTC
CASGTSGIYEQYF
>.|15|TRBV5-4|TRBJ2-1|.
TGTGCCAGCAGCTCCGGGCGGGACTCCTACAATGAGCAGTTCTTC
CASSSGRDSYNEQFF
>TRBD1|14|TRBV10-2|TRBJ2-7|.
TGCGCCAGCAGACGGACAGGGGCCTCCTACGAGCAGTACTTC
CASRRTGASYEQYF
>.|14|TRBV27|TRBJ1-5|.
TGTGCCAGCAGCCAGGGGTTTGGGAATCAGCCCCAGCATTTT
CASSQGFGNQPQHF
>.|14|TRBV9|TRBJ1-1|.
TGTGCCAGCAGCGTAGACCAGGGGTGGGGTGAAGCTTTCTTT
CASSVDQGWGEAFF
>TRBD1|15|TRBV7-3|TRBJ2-2|.
TGTGCCAGCAGCTTAAGGGACAGCCCCACCGGGGAGCTGTTTTTT
CASSLRDSPTGELFF
>TRBD1|13|TRBV19|TRBJ2-1|.
TGTGCCAGTAGTTCCCGGGACAGCAATGAGCAGTTCTTC
CASSSRDSNEQFF
>TRBD1|14|TRBV7-3|TRBJ2-7|.
TGTGCCAGCAGCCGCGGGACAGGGGCTCTCGAGCAGTACTTC
CASSRGTGALEQYF
>TRBD2|16|TRBV11-1|TRBJ2-1|once
TGTGCCAGCAGCACCCGACTAGCGAATCGCTACAATGAGCAGTTCTTC
CASSTRLANRYNEQFF
>TRBD1|15|TRBV3-1/TRBV3-2|TRBJ1-5|.
TGTGCCAGCAGCCAGGGCACAGGGGGAGGTCAGCCCCAGCATTTT
CASSQGTGGGQPQHF
>TRBD1|13|TRBV5-1|TRBJ2-5|.
TGCGCCAGCAGTACGAGGGGGCTGGAGACCCAGTACTTC
CASSTRGLETQYF
>TRBD2|16|TRBV5-1|TRBJ2-5|.
TGCGCCAGCAGCTTGGCGCCTAGCGGGAGCCAAGAGACCCAGTACTTC
CASSLAPSGSQETQYF
>.|13|TRBV5-1|TRBJ1-1|once
TGCGCCAGCAGCGTACAGGTGAACACTGAAGCTTTCTTT
CASSVQVNTEAFF
>.|14|TRBV19|TRBJ2-2|.
TGTGCCATCGCTTTAACGGCGAACACCGGGGAGCTGTTTTTT
CAIALTANTGELFF
>.|11|TRBV30|TRBJ1-1|.
TGTGCCTGGGCGGGGAGCACTGAAGCTTTCTTT
CAWAGSTEAFF
>TRBD2|16|TRBV16|TRBJ2-7|.
TGTGCCAGCAGCCAATCTGAGACTAGCGGGAGGTCCGAGCAGTACTTC
CASSQSETSGRSEQYF
>TRBD1|15|TRBV11-2|TRBJ2-2|.
TGTGCCAGCAGCGAGGACAGGGGGCGGACCGGGGAGCTGTTTTTT
CASSEDRGRTGELFF
>.|13|TRBV2|TRBJ2-7|few
TGTGCCACTACTAGGGAGCGAGCCTACGAGCAGTACTTC
CATTRERAYEQYF
>.|15|TRBV5-8|TRBJ1-3|.
TGTGCCAGCAGCGCCGGCACAGGCGGAGGAAACACCATATATTTT
CASSAGTGGGNTIYF
>TRBD2|15|TRBV11-2|TRBJ2-7|.
TGTGCCAGCAGCTTAGATCCTAGCGGGAGTTACGAGCAGTACTTC
CASSLDPSGSYEQYF
>.|14|TRBV24-1|TRBJ2-7|few
TGTGCCACCAGTAACTCGGGCCAGGGCAACGAGCAGTACTTC
CATSNSGQGNEQYF
>TRBD1|13|TRBV7-3|TRBJ2-1|.
TGTGCCAGCAGCATGGACAGGCGCAATGAGCAGTTCTTC
CASSMDRRNEQFF
>.|17|TRBV28|TRBJ1-6|.
TGTGCCAGCAGTTCCCCCGGTCGGAGCTCCTATAATTCACCCCTCCACTTT
CASSSPGRSSYNSPLHF
>.|13|TRBV28|TRBJ1-3|once
TGTGCCAGCAGTAGGACAGCTGGAAACACCATATATTTT
CASSRTAGNTIYF
>TRBD1|14|TRBV28|TRBJ1-1|.
TGTGCCAGCAGTTTGCCGAGGGGGCCTTCAGAAGCTTTCTTT
CASSLPRGPSEAFF
>.|15|TRBV28|TRBJ1-4|.
TGTGCCAGCAGTTTAAGCGGGTGGGATAGTGAAAAACTGTTTTTT
CASSLSGWDSEKLFF
>.|15|TRBV24-1|TRBJ2-7|once
TGTGCCACCAGTGACCGGGGGGCGGGGATCGACGAGCAGTACTTC
CATSDRGAGIDEQYF
>.|12|TRBV5-1|TRBJ1-2|once
TGCGCCAGCAGCGATCCGGGGTACGGCTACACCTTC
CASSDPGYGYTF